One and the same sample provided the 22 T cell receptor beta chains below, sequenced in a study of T cell repertoires in cytomegalovirus infection. TCRdb re-analysed the reads in MiXCR, keeping a single row per CDR3 protein. The repertoire consists of more than 150,000 distinct CDR3 sequences, with approximately 19% occurring once and the leading ten covering just under 3%. Sequencing was done on a sample of PBMCs. These receptors were obtained from a human donor in good health (CMV status not recorded). Some clones in this sample may be carry-over from other donors' samples.

Regarding this clonotype: A junction end diverges from the germline sequence, so it may reflect a read error. V gene TRBV6-8 combines with J gene TRBJ2-7; D may be TRBD2 (5 bases). The CDR3 totals 15 residues. The germline V gene encodes CDR1 MNHGY and CDR2 SAAAGT. CDR3 sequence: CANSRPSVASYEQYF. CDR3 in DNA: TGTGCCAACAGTCGTCCCTCGGTAGCGTCCTACGAGCAGTACTTC.

A few counts support this clonotype. The chain carries TRBV6-2 or TRBV6-3 and TRBJ2-7; the match to TRBD2 covers 13 bases. Germline CDR1 is MNHEY and CDR2 is SVGEGT. The CDR3 spans 16 residues. J was trimmed by 8 bases and V by 7 bases; bases with no gene match: 14. DNA for the CDR3: TGTGCCAGCACCCCAGGGGGCGGACTAGCGGGAGCGAAGCAGTACTTC. It specifies CASTPGGGLAGAKQYF.

This rearrangement joins TRBV12-3 or TRBV12-4 to TRBJ2-1, with 11 bases fitting TRBD2. Unmatched junction bases numbered 3, after V lost 1 base and J lost 7 bases. The CDR3 consists of 15 residues. The CDR3 DNA reads as TGTGCCAGCAGTTTAGGACTAGCGGGGTGGAATGAGCAGTTCTTC. This codes for CASSLGLAGWNEQFF.

Concerning this clonotype itself: This may come from a read error, since a much larger clone is one base off. V is TRBV7-2 and J is TRBJ2-2, with a weak D call TRBD2 (5 bases). CDR3 length equals 16 residues. V was trimmed by 3 bases and J by 4 bases, leaving 15 bases between them. CDR1 is SGHTA, CDR2 FQGNSA, per germline. The DNA of the CDR3 is TGTGCCAGCAGCTTTACCGTCGGGATGCGCACCGGGGAGCTGTTTTTT. Translated, it gives CASSFTVGMRTGELFF.

The rearrangement uses TRBV2 and TRBJ2-5; D is possibly TRBD1 or TRBD2 (5 bases each). The CDR3 is 13 amino acids. Trimming left V 6 bases short and J 3 bases short, with 11 bases between. Germline values: CDR1 SNHLY, CDR2 FYNNEI. CDR3 sequence reads: CASRAGSEETQYF. CDR3 DNA sequence: TGTGCCAGCAGGGCAGGGAGCGAAGAGACCCAGTACTTC. The variable domain in full, with the rest retrieved from reference TRBV2 and TRBJ2-5, is EPEVTQTPSHQVTQMGQEVILRCVPISNHLYFYWYRQILGQKVEFLVSFYNNEISEKSEIFDDQFSVERPDGSNFTLKIRSTKLEDSAMYFCASRAGSEETQYFGPGTRLLVL.

There are a few counts of this clonotype. The rearrangement joins TRBV2 to TRBJ1-3; D gene unclear. Trimming removed 4 bases from V and 0 bases from J, with 7 bases in between. Germline values: CDR1 SNHLY, CDR2 FYNNEI. The CDR3 is 14 residues long. CDR3 loop: CASSATASGNTIYF. As DNA, the CDR3 is TGTGCCAGCAGTGCGACGGCCTCTGGAAACACCATATATTTT.

This clonotype has ten or more counts. CDR3 protein: CASSPRHNQPQHF. The CDR3 region has the DNA TGTGCCAGCAGCCCCCGACACAATCAGCCCCAGCATTTT. The chain has TRBV7-6 and TRBJ1-5; D ambiguous. V lost 5 bases and J lost 3, with 8 bases in between. The length of the CDR3 is 13 residues. Germline lookup yields CDR1 SGHVS and CDR2 FNYEAQ.

This clonotype appeared many times. The chain employs TRBV7-6 and TRBJ1-6; D gene unclear. CDR1 and CDR2 from the germline V gene are SGHVS and FNYEAQ. The CDR3 covers 13 residues. Trimming pared 5 bases from V and 10 bases from J, leaving 12 bases between. CDR3 DNA sequence: TGTGCCAGCAGCCACGACCTAAACTCACCCCTCCACTTT. Translation gives CASSHDLNSPLHF.

The table lists this clonotype with a few counts. J is TRBJ2-2 and V is TRBV5-4, with 8 bases aligning to TRBD2. Germline values: CDR1 SGHNT, CDR2 YYREEE (reference sequence). This CDR3 region has 17 residues. After removal of 4 bases from V and 7 bases from J, the junction contained 15 bases not matched to a gene. The CDR3 DNA reads as TGTGCCAGCAGCCCCCTGGGGCGGGGGGCGACGGGCGGGGAGCTGTTTTTT. It specifies CASSPLGRGATGGELFF.

This clonotype has a handful of counts. The chain uses TRBV6-2 or TRBV6-3 and TRBJ1-5; 7 bases are shared with TRBD1. Trimming removed 6 bases from V and 7 bases from J; junction bases left unmatched: 9. The CDR3 sequence is 14 residues long. The germline V gene has CDR1 MNHEY and CDR2 SVGEGT. The CDR3 DNA reads as TGTGCCAGCAGGGAAACAGGGGTAAAACAGCCCCAGCATTTT. Translation gives CASRETGVKQPQHF.

The chain has TRBV28 and TRBJ2-5, with D perhaps TRBD2 (6 bases). The CDR3 runs 14 residues. The germline CDR1 and CDR2 sequences are MDHEN and SYDVKM. Trimming cost V 3 bases and J 1 base, with 9 bases left between them. The CDR3 spells CASSFGGIQETQYF. In DNA form, the CDR3 reads TGTGCCAGCAGTTTCGGCGGGATCCAAGAGACCCAGTACTTC. The variable domain in full, with the rest retrieved from reference TRBV28 and TRBJ2-5, is DVKVTQSSRYLVKRTGEKVFLECVQDMDHENMFWYRQDPGLGLRLIYFSYDVKMKEKGDIPEGYSVSREKKERFSLILESASTNQTSMYLCASSFGGIQETQYFGPGTRLLVL.

This clonotype was observed many times. CDR3 coding DNA: TGTGCCAGCAGCCCGCGACAGAGAGCGACTAACTATGGCTACACCTTC. This sequence encodes CASSPRQRATNYGYTF. The rearrangement links TRBV7-8 to TRBJ1-2, with D perhaps TRBD1 (5 bases). The germline V gene has CDR1 SGHVS and CDR2 FQNEAQ. V lost 5 bases, J lost 0 bases, and 16 bases lay in between. CDR3 size: 16 residues. The full variable domain, its missing parts supplied by reference TRBV7-8 and TRBJ1-2, is GAGVSQSPRYKVAKRGQDVALRCDPISGHVSLFWYQQALGQGPEFLTYFQNEAQLDKSGLPSDRFFAERPEGSVSTLKIQRTQQEDSAVYLCASSPRQRATNYGYTFGSGTRLTVV.

This chain joins TRBV20-1 and TRBJ1-6, with D unclear. Deletions cut 0 bases from V and 8 bases from J, with 8 bases between. CDR1 DFQATT and CDR2 SNEGSKA come from the germline V gene (reference sequence). This CDR3 spans 13 amino acids. This chain's CDR3 is CSARDSGYSPLHF. The CDR3 DNA reads TGCAGTGCTAGAGATAGCGGTTATTCACCCCTCCACTTT.

This clonotype was recorded a few times. This chain connects TRBV10-2 to TRBJ2-2; D gene unclear. From germline, CDR1 is WSHSY and CDR2 SAAADI. This CDR3 has 15 residues. V shed 4 bases and J shed 1 base, with 10 bases lying between them. The CDR3 DNA is TGCGCCAGCAGTGTCGCGGCGCAGAACACCGGGGAGCTGTTTTTT. This gives the protein CASSVAAQNTGELFF.

This rearrangement joins TRBV18 to TRBJ2-1; D not certain. Germline V gene data show CDR1 as KGHSH and CDR2 as LQKENI. The CDR3 has 14 residues. The V end was cut by 1 base, the J end by 1 base, with 5 bases between. The CDR3 protein is CASSPQRSYNEQFF. In DNA, the CDR3 is TGTGCCAGCTCACCACAGAGGTCCTACAATGAGCAGTTCTTC.

In this sample, this clonotype turned up once. A much larger clone differs by one base, so this may be a read error. This rearrangement joins TRBV5-1 to TRBJ2-5; TRBD1 matches 10 bases. Germline-derived CDR1 and CDR2 are SGHRS and YFSETQ. This CDR3 has 16 amino acids. In nucleotides, the CDR3 is TGCGCCATCAGCTCCACCGGGACAGGGGAGGTGGAGACCCAGTACTTC. Translated, it gives CAISSTGTGEVETQYF.

The J gene is TRBJ1-5, the V gene TRBV6-5; weak D call: TRBD1 (6 bases). From germline, CDR1 is MNHEY and CDR2 SVGAGI. This CDR3 comprises 14 residues. V shed 5 bases and J shed 6 bases, with 14 bases lying between them. The CDR3 DNA follows: TGTGCCAGCAGTCCTCAGGGGCTGGGTCAGCCCCAGCATTTT. Protein: CASSPQGLGQPQHF.

This chain connects TRBV30 to TRBJ1-5; D uncertain. The length of the CDR3 is 14 residues. Deletions cut 1 base from V and 0 bases from J, with 7 bases between. Germline V lookup: CDR1 GTSNPN, CDR2 SVGIG (reference sequence). CDR3 sequence: CAWSEGYSNQPQHF. CDR3 DNA sequence: TGTGCCTGGAGTGAAGGCTATAGCAATCAGCCCCAGCATTTT.

This clonotype has just a few counts. This rearrangement joins TRBV7-6 to TRBJ2-7; no clear D. Germline V gives CDR1 SGHVS, CDR2 FNYEAQ. V lost 4 bases to trimming and J lost 2 bases, with 21 bases between them. This CDR3 region has 17 residues. The CDR3 loop is CASSSLAPDSLAYEQYF. The CDR3 nucleotides are TGTGCCAGCAGCTCCCTGGCGCCCGACTCCCTCGCCTACGAGCAGTACTTC. The whole variable domain, filled in from reference TRBV7-6 and TRBJ2-7, reads GAGVSQSPRYKVTKRGQDVALRCDPISGHVSLYWYRQALGQGPEFLTYFNYEAQQDKSGLPNDRFSAERPEGSISTLTIQRTEQRDSAMYRCASSSLAPDSLAYEQYFGPGTRLTVT.

This chain joins TRBV19 and TRBJ2-1, with D unresolved. Trimming took off 5 bases at V and 6 bases at J, with 11 bases between the two ends. CDR3 length: 13 residues. CDR1 LNHDA and CDR2 SQIVND come from the germline V gene (reference sequence). The CDR3 DNA reads TGTGCCAGTAGTCAATGGGGTCCCAATGAGCAGTTCTTC. This sequence encodes CASSQWGPNEQFF. The full variable domain, in which reference TRBV19 and TRBJ2-1 provide the parts outside the CDR3, is DGGITQSPKYLFRKEGQNVTLSCEQNLNHDAMYWYRQDPGQGLRLIYYSQIVNDFQKGDIAEGYSVSREKKESFPLTVTSAQKNPTAFYLCASSQWGPNEQFFGPGTRLTVL.

The sample holds a few counts of this clonotype. The rearrangement joins TRBV2 to TRBJ2-7; D is perhaps TRBD1 (7 bases). The CDR3 length is 14 residues. CDR1 is SNHLY and CDR2 is FYNNEI in the germline V gene. V gave up 6 bases and J gave up 3 bases, with 15 bases separating them. CDR3 sequence (DNA): TGTGCCAGCAGCGCGGGACAGAGGAACTACGAGCAGTACTTC. Its translation: CASSAGQRNYEQYF.

This clonotype has a handful of counts. The rearrangement uses TRBV3-1 and TRBJ2-7; the D call may be TRBD1 or TRBD2 (6 bases each). Germline assignment: CDR1 LGHDT and CDR2 YNNKEL (reference sequence). The CDR3 has 13 residues. The V and J ends lost 8 bases and 7 bases respectively, with 18 bases between them. Here the CDR3 reads CASRGPVEKEQYF. The CDR3 nucleotides read TGTGCCAGCCGGGGGCCTGTTGAGAAGGAGCAGTACTTC.